This T cell receptor beta chain comes out of a study of Graves' ophthalmopathy and Graves' hyperthyroidism. Study as a whole: Researchers obtained peripheral blood at initial diagnosis, before any treatment had begun. The study, taken as a whole, reports: Blood shared most expanded thyroid clonotypes above 0.001 frequency.

Certain patients were not enrolled. These were patients with other autoimmune diseases, uncontrolled infections, pregnancy or lactation. Amplifying from RNA transcripts, the study obtained TCR beta CDR3 regions. In the first round, RT-PCR was carried out with HTBI primers, and a multiplex PCR formed the second round. TCRdb itself ran the multiplex PCR reads through MiXCR, one entry per CDR3 protein. This table has approximately 480,000 distinct CDR3 sequences, around an eighth appearing once. Details on this clonotype: Its antigen is as yet unknown. This may be a read error: a much more frequent sequence differs by one nucleotide. The CDR3 does not end in the conserved phenylalanine or tryptophan, so this is likely a read error.

V was pared by 3 bases and J by 6 bases, with 10 bases of the junction left unmatched. This CDR3 spans 16 amino acids. The V gene's germline CDR1 is MDHEN and CDR2 SYDVKM. Input material: blood. This chain joins TRBV28 and TRBJ1-1, with 10 bases identical to TRBD1. The TCR was taken from a woman aged 25-40 years with Graves' ophthalmopathy. CDR3 bases: TGTGCCAGCAGTTTGGGGACAGGGGAAAGTAGGGCTGAAGCTTTCGTT. Protein product: CASSLGTGESRAEAFV.